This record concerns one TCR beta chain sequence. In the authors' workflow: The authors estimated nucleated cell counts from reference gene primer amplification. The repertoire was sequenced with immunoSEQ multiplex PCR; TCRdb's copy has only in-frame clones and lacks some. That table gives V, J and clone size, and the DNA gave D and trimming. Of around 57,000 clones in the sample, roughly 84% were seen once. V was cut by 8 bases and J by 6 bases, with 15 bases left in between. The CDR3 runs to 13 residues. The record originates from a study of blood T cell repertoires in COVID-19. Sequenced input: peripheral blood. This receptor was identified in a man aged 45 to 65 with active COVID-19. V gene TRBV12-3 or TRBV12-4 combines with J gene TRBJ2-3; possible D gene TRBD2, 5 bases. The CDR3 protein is CASLRRPGDTQYF. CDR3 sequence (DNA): TGTGCCAGCCTCCGGAGGCCGGGTGATACGCAGTATTTT.